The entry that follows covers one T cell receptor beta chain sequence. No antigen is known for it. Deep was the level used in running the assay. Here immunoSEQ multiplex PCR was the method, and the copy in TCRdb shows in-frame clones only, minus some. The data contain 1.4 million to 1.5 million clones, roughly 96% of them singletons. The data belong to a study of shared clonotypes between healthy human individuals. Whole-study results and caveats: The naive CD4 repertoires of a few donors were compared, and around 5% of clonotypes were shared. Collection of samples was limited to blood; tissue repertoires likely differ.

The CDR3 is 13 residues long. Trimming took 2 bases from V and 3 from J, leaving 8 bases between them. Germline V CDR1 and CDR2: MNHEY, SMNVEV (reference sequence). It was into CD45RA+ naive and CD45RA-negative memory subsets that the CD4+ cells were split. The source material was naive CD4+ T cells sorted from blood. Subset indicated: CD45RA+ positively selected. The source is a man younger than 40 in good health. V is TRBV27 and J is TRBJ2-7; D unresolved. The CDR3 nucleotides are TGTGCCAGCAGTTTAACTACCCGCTACGAGCAGTACTTC. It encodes CASSLTTRYEQYF.